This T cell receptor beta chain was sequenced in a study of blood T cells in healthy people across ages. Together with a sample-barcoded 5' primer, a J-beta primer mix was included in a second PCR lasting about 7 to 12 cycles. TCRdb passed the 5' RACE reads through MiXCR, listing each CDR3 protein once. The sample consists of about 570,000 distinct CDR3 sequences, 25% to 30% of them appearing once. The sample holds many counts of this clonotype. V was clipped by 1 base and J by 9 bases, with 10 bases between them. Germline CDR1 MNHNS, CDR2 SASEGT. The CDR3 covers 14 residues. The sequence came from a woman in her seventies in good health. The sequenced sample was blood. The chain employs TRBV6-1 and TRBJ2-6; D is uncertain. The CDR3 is CASSEVRLNNVLTF. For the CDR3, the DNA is TGTGCCAGCAGTGAAGTAAGGCTAAACAACGTCCTGACTTTC.